One sample yielded the 25 T cell receptor beta chains listed below, sequenced in a study of blood T cell repertoires in COVID-19 (dated by TCRdb to the early 2020s). The library relied on the immunoSEQ multiplex PCR assay. TCRdb's version of the immuneACCESS table is confined to in-frame rearrangements and falls short of the full clone set. An unresolved V gene accounts for under half of the shortfall where checked; the remainder is of unknown origin. The sample has 80,000 to 95,000 clones on record, 85% to 90% of them singletons. The top ten constitute 22% of the sample. Sequenced input: peripheral blood. These receptors were taken from a woman at least 80 years old in a cohort sampled during active or convalescent COVID-19.

The chain links TRBV11-3 to TRBJ2-2; the match to TRBD1 covers 7 bases. CDR3 length equals 14 residues. CDR1 is SGHNT, CDR2 YENEEA, per germline. The ends lost 5 bases at V and 4 bases at J; junction bases unmatched: 4. The CDR3 DNA reads as TGTGCCAGCAGCACACGACAGGGCACCGGGGAGCTGTTTTTT. As protein: CASSTRQGTGELFF.

The chain links TRBV19 to TRBJ1-1; tentative D call: TRBD1 (5 bases). V shed 1 base and J shed 8 bases, with 14 bases lying between them. Germline CDR1 reads LNHDA; CDR2 reads SQIVND (reference sequence). The CDR3 length is 14 residues. CDR3 loop: CASSIGGGAREAFF. For the CDR3, the DNA is TGTGCCAGTAGTATAGGGGGTGGGGCTAGGGAAGCTTTCTTT.

This clone was found a few times. The chain couples TRBV28 to TRBJ1-5; D is perhaps TRBD1 (6 bases). This CDR3 is built from 15 residues. CDR1 and CDR2 (germline): MDHEN, SYDVKM. Trimming took 8 bases from V and 5 from J, leaving 19 bases between them. CDR3 region: CASLKTSSGDQPQHF. As DNA, the CDR3 is TGTGCCAGCTTAAAGACCAGTTCAGGGGATCAGCCCCAGCATTTT.

The chain employs TRBV3-1 (or the pseudogene TRBV3-2) and TRBJ2-7, with 8 bases that match TRBD2. In germline, CDR1 is LGHDT, CDR2 YNNKEL (reference sequence). This CDR3 has 14 amino acids. V lost 0 bases, J lost 9 bases, and 7 bases stayed unmatched. CDR3: CASSQDRLATRQYF. The CDR3 coding sequence is TGTGCCAGCAGCCAAGATCGACTAGCGACAAGGCAGTACTTC.

The J gene is TRBJ1-1, the V gene TRBV7-2; D might be TRBD1 (6 bases). The CDR3 runs 17 residues. Trimming took 4 bases from V and 1 from J, leaving 19 bases between them. CDR1 and CDR2 from the germline V gene are SGHTA and FQGNSA. The CDR3 bases are TGTGCCAGCAGCTCATATGACTCGGGACACAAGAACACTGAAGCTTTCTTT. It translates to CASSSYDSGHKNTEAFF.

The rearrangement joins TRBV27 to TRBJ1-1, with TRBD1 matching 7 bases. The CDR3 has 14 residues. The V segment lost 5 bases and the J segment 0 bases; nucleotides outside the gene matches: 3. Germline assignment: CDR1 MNHEY and CDR2 SMNVEV (reference sequence). The DNA for the CDR3 is TGTGCCAGCAGTATAGGGACAGTGAACACTGAAGCTTTCTTT. It is translated as CASSIGTVNTEAFF.

The chain couples TRBV7-9 to TRBJ2-1, with TRBD2 identical over 12 bases. V shed 1 base and J 6 bases; nucleotides not matched to a gene: 7. CDR1 SEHNR and CDR2 FQNEAQ come from the germline V gene (reference sequence). The CDR3 is 17 residues long. The CDR3 loop is CASSLEGGLAGLNEQFF. The CDR3 DNA is TGTGCCAGCAGCTTAGAGGGAGGACTAGCGGGACTCAATGAGCAGTTCTTC. The variable domain in full, completed from reference TRBV7-9 and TRBJ2-1, reads DTGVSQNPRHKITKRGQNVTFRCDPISEHNRLYWYRQTLGQGPEFLTYFQNEAQLEKSRLLSDRFSAERPKGSFSTLEIQRTEQGDSAMYLCASSLEGGLAGLNEQFFGPGTRLTVL.

The rearrangement links TRBV12-3 or TRBV12-4 to TRBJ1-2, with a tentative D call TRBD1 (6 bases). The V gene lost 6 bases and the J gene lost 6 bases, with 14 bases spanning the gap. This CDR3 contains 13 residues. The CDR3 DNA follows: TGTGCCAGCAGGGCGCGGGGGGGCAATGGCTACACCTTC. It specifies CASRARGGNGYTF.

The chain joins TRBV29-1 to TRBJ1-1; D ambiguous. This CDR3 has 13 residues. Germline loops: CDR1 SQVTM, CDR2 ANQGSEA. V lost 7 bases and J 0 bases, leaving 12 bases between the germline ends. The CDR3 reads CSATGKLNTEAFF. The CDR3 bases are TGCAGCGCGACGGGAAAATTGAACACTGAAGCTTTCTTT.

This chain connects TRBV14 to TRBJ1-1; D unclear. From germline, CDR1 is SGHDN and CDR2 FVKESK. The CDR3 contains 13 residues. Trimming left V 2 bases short and J 0 bases short, with 4 bases between. DNA for the CDR3: TGTGCCAGCAGCCAACATTTGAACACTGAAGCTTTCTTT. Translating gives CASSQHLNTEAFF.

The V gene is TRBV30, the J gene TRBJ1-2; no clear D. Trimming removed 0 bases from V and 8 bases from J, with 10 bases in between. CDR3 length: 12 amino acids. CDR1 is GTSNPN and CDR2 is SVGIG in the germline V gene (reference sequence). CDR3 sequence reads: CAWSVRSGGYTF. For the CDR3, the DNA is TGTGCCTGGAGTGTACGTAGCGGGGGCTACACCTTC.

The chain employs TRBV28 and TRBJ2-7, with unresolved D. The length of the CDR3 is 13 residues. CDR1 and CDR2 (germline): MDHEN, SYDVKM. The V gene lost 7 bases and the J gene lost 2 bases, with 12 bases spanning the gap. The CDR3 region is CASMRISPYEQYF. The CDR3 nucleotides are TGTGCCAGCATGAGAATCTCTCCCTACGAGCAGTACTTC.

The gene calls are TRBV5-5 and TRBJ1-6, with TRBD1 matching 7 bases. The germline V gene encodes CDR1 SGHKS and CDR2 YYEKEE (reference sequence). The CDR3 length is 19 residues. Germline trimming cut 2 bases from V and 0 bases from J; bases unmatched to any gene: 11. The CDR3 spells CASSLMGTAEFSYNSPLHF. The CDR3 DNA reads TGTGCCAGCAGCTTAATGGGGACAGCAGAATTCTCCTATAATTCACCCCTCCACTTT.

J is TRBJ1-2 and V is TRBV3-1 (or the pseudogene TRBV3-2), with TRBD1 matching over 7 bases. This CDR3 region has 13 residues. V was clipped by 3 bases and J by 7 bases; unmatched bases: 5. Per germline, CDR1 LGHDT and CDR2 YNNKEL (reference sequence). For the CDR3, the DNA is TGTGCCAGCAGCCACTGGGCAGGGGGTGGCTACACCTTC. Its protein is CASSHWAGGGYTF.

The rearrangement links TRBV19 to TRBJ2-5; 10 bases line up with TRBD2. The trim removed 2 bases at V and 4 bases at J, leaving 1 base unmatched. The germline CDR1 and CDR2 sequences are LNHDA and SQIVND (reference sequence). The CDR3 spans 14 residues. In DNA, the CDR3 is TGTGCCAGTAGTATAATAGCGGGAGGAGAGACCCAGTACTTC. Its translation is CASSIIAGGETQYF.

The chain is built from TRBV2 and TRBJ2-5, with 7 bases identical to TRBD1. V lost 7 bases, J lost 5 bases, and 13 bases stayed unmatched. CDR1 SNHLY and CDR2 FYNNEI come from the germline V gene. CDR3 size: 15 residues. CDR3 sequence (DNA): TGTGCCAGCACCAAGTCCCCGACAGGGTATGAGACCCAGTACTTC. This sequence encodes CASTKSPTGYETQYF. The full variable domain, in which reference TRBV2 and TRBJ2-5 provide the parts outside the CDR3, is EPEVTQTPSHQVTQMGQEVILRCVPISNHLYFYWYRQILGQKVEFLVSFYNNEISEKSEIFDDQFSVERPDGSNFTLKIRSTKLEDSAMYFCASTKSPTGYETQYFGPGTRLLVL.

The CDR3 sequence: CASSFGQDYGYTF. The CDR3 region has the DNA TGCGCCAGCAGCTTCGGACAGGATTATGGCTACACCTTC. The chain joins TRBV5-1 to TRBJ1-2; the match to TRBD1 covers 7 bases. V gave up 2 bases and J gave up 5 bases; unmatched junction bases: 3. This CDR3 has 13 residues. CDR1 is SGHRS and CDR2 is YFSETQ in the germline V gene.

The CDR3 bases are TGTGCCAGCAGTAATGGACAGGGGACCTACGAGCAGTACTTC. Amino acids: CASSNGQGTYEQYF. The chain links TRBV6-5 to TRBJ2-7, with 9 bases lining up with TRBD1. Looked up from germline, CDR1 is MNHEY and CDR2 is SVGAGI. The CDR3 has 14 amino acids. The ends lost 5 bases at V and 2 bases at J; junction bases unmatched: 4.

This clone was detected a few times. The chain employs TRBV7-6 and TRBJ1-2; TRBD1 might be the D (6 bases). The CDR3 has 16 amino acids. V was clipped by 1 base and J by 4 bases, with 16 bases between them. Per germline, CDR1 SGHVS and CDR2 FNYEAQ. CDR3 in DNA: TGTGCCAGCAGCTTAGGGCCCGGGAGGGGGAGCTATGGCTACACCTTC. This codes for CASSLGPGRGSYGYTF.

This clone was recorded once. The chain joins TRBV29-1 to TRBJ1-1; TRBD1 might be the D (5 bases). In germline, CDR1 is SQVTM, CDR2 ANQGSEA. V was shortened by 7 bases and J by 3 bases, with 12 bases between the two germline ends. The CDR3 totals 12 residues. CDR3 region: CSGGRDYTEAFF. CDR3 nucleotide sequence: TGCAGCGGGGGACGGGACTACACTGAAGCTTTCTTT.

The genes are TRBV19 and TRBJ2-1, with D possibly being TRBD2 (5 bases). The germline V gene encodes CDR1 LNHDA and CDR2 SQIVND (reference sequence). Trimming pared 3 bases from V and 4 bases from J, leaving 13 bases between. The CDR3 totals 15 residues. CDR3 sequence (DNA): TGTGCCAGTAGTATGAGGCTAGCTAGATACAATGAGCAGTTCTTC. It specifies CASSMRLARYNEQFF.

The chain recombines TRBV5-1 with TRBJ2-3; 13 bases align to TRBD2. The trim removed 6 bases at V and 3 bases at J, leaving 4 bases unmatched. The V gene's germline CDR1 is SGHRS and CDR2 YFSETQ. This CDR3 region has 15 residues. CDR3 DNA sequence: TGCGCCAGCAAGACGACTAGCGGGAGGACAGATACGCAGTATTTT. Residues: CASKTTSGRTDTQYF.

This chain uses TRBV18 with TRBJ1-3; D not resolved. The CDR3 runs 13 residues. The V end lost 6 bases, the J end lost 0 bases, and 6 bases lay between the germline ends. Germline V CDR1 and CDR2: KGHSH, LQKENI. The CDR3 sequence: CASSESSGNTIYF. As DNA, the CDR3 is TGTGCCAGCTCGGAGAGCTCTGGAAACACCATATATTTT.

This chain connects TRBV9 to TRBJ2-3, with 13 bases fitting TRBD2. This CDR3 spans 16 amino acids. With V trimmed by 1 base and J by 6 bases, 5 bases remained unmatched. The germline CDR1 and CDR2 sequences are SGDLS and YYNGEE. The CDR3 DNA reads TGTGCCAGCAGCGTACGGACTAGCGGGAGCTTGGATACGCAGTATTTT. This codes for CASSVRTSGSLDTQYF. Complete variable domain (other parts from reference TRBV9 and TRBJ2-3): DSGVTQTPKHLITATGQRVTLRCSPRSGDLSVYWYQQSLDQGLQFLIQYYNGEERAKGNILERFSAQQFPDLHSELNLSSLELGDSALYFCASSVRTSGSLDTQYFGPGTRLTVL.

The chain recombines TRBV19 with TRBJ2-7, with D possibly matching TRBD1 (6 bases). The ends were cut back, 1 base at V and 4 bases at J, with 20 bases in the middle. Germline loops: CDR1 LNHDA, CDR2 SQIVND (reference sequence). This CDR3 is 17 amino acids long. The CDR3 DNA is TGTGCCAGTAGTATAGCGGTGGGGGCTACAGCCCTTTACGAGCAGTACTTC. This codes for CASSIAVGATALYEQYF.